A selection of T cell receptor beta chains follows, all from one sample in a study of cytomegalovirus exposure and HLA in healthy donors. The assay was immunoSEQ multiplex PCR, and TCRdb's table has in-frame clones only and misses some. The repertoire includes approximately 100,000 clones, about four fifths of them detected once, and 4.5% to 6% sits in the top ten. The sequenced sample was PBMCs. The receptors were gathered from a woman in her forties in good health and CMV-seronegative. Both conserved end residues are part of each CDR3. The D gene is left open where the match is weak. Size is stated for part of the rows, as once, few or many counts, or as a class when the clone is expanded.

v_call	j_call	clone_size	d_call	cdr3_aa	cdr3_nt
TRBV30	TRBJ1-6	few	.	CAWTRTVINSPLHF	TGTGCCTGGACCAGGACAGTTATCAATTCACCCCTCCACTTT
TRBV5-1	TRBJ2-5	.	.	CASSLVVRQETQYF	TGCGCCAGCAGCTTGGTAGTAAGACAAGAGACCCAGTACTTC
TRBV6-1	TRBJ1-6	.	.	CASTEVYNSPLHF	TGTGCCAGCACCGAGGTCTATAATTCACCCCTCCACTTT
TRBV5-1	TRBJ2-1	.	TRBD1	CASRQGGSNEQFF	TGCGCCAGCAGACAGGGGGGCTCCAATGAGCAGTTCTTC
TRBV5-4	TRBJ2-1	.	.	CASSPWGGPYNEQFF	TGTGCCAGCAGCCCATGGGGGGGCCCCTACAATGAGCAGTTCTTC
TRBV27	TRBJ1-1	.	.	CASSLSSFSMQANTEAFF	TGTGCCAGCAGTTTATCGAGTTTCAGTATGCAGGCGAACACTGAAGCTTTCTTT
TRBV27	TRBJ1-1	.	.	CASSSMIHSEAFF	TGTGCCAGCAGTTCAATGATACATTCTGAAGCTTTCTTT
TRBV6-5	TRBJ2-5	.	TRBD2	CASSSRTSAAQETQYF	TGTGCCAGCAGTTCCCGGACTAGCGCGGCCCAAGAGACCCAGTACTTC
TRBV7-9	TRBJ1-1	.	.	CASSLIGSMNTEAFF	TGTGCCAGCAGCTTAATCGGGTCCATGAACACTGAAGCTTTCTTT
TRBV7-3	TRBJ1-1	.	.	CASSLNPGLTEAFF	TGTGCCAGCAGCTTAAACCCAGGGCTTACTGAAGCTTTCTTT
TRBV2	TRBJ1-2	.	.	CASMKGYGGNYGYTF	TGTGCCAGCATGAAGGGGTATGGTGGTAACTATGGCTACACCTTC
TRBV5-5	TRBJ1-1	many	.	CASSFRAGNTEAFF	TGTGCCAGCAGCTTTAGGGCGGGGAACACTGAAGCTTTCTTT
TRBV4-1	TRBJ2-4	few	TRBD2	CASSHLGLAGGRAAKNIQYF	TGCGCCAGCAGCCATTTAGGACTAGCGGGGGGGCGTGCGGCCAAAAACATTCAGTACTTC
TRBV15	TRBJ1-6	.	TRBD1	CATSRDRAYSPLHF	TGTGCCACCAGCAGGGACAGGGCTTATTCACCCCTTCACTTT
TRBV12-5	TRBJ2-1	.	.	CASGLTDHNEQFF	TGTGCTAGTGGTTTGACAGACCACAATGAGCAGTTCTTC
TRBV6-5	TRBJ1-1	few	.	CASLSRQDKNTEAFF	TGTGCCAGCTTGAGTAGGCAGGATAAAAACACTGAAGCTTTCTTT
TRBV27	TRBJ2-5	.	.	CASSTSRSQETQYF	TGTGCCAGCAGCACTTCTCGGAGCCAAGAGACCCAGTACTTC
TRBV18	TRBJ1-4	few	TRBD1	CASSPGTGGINEKLFF	TGTGCCAGCTCACCCGGGACAGGGGGGATTAATGAAAAACTGTTTTTT
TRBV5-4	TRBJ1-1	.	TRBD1	CASSLEGALSVMNTEAFF	TGTGCCAGCAGCTTGGAGGGGGCATTGTCAGTCATGAACACTGAAGCTTTCTTT
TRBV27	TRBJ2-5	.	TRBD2	CASSLLAGARETQYF	TGTGCCAGCAGCCTACTAGCGGGGGCCAGGGAGACCCAGTACTTC
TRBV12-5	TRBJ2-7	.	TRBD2	CASGPSGGPLYEQYF	TGTGCTAGTGGGCCCAGCGGGGGACCTCTTTACGAGCAGTACTTC